This T cell receptor beta chain was obtained from a study of blood T cell repertoires in COVID-19. V was clipped by 3 bases and J by 4 bases; unmatched bases: 7. The length of the CDR3 is 15 residues. Germline lookup yields CDR1 SQVTM and CDR2 ANQGSEA. Method: immunoSEQ multiplex PCR; TCRdb's copy keeps in-frame clones and lacks some. Among some 240,000 clones listed, around 85% were seen once. This sequence was found in a woman in her sixties or seventies with COVID-19, enrolled during active disease. Sequences were obtained from peripheral blood. This chain uses TRBV29-1 with TRBJ2-3; 10 bases agree with TRBD2. As DNA, the CDR3 is TGCAGCGTTGATCGAGCGGGAGGGGTTCCAGATACGCAGTATTTT. It specifies CSVDRAGGVPDTQYF.